The 28 T cell receptor beta chains below were found in one sample sequenced in a study of blood T cell repertoires in COVID-19. Repertoires were generated with immunoSEQ multiplex PCR, while TCRdb's copy carries only in-frame clones and drops some. Among 300,000 to 500,000 clones listed, nearly 90% were seen once. Material: PBMCs or T cells enriched from blood (not recorded which). The receptors shown here come from a middle-aged woman with acute COVID-19.

The V and J genes are TRBV29-1 and TRBJ1-3, with 8 bases that match TRBD1. CDR1 and CDR2 (germline): SQVTM, ANQGSEA. J gave up 0 bases and V 5 bases, and 6 bases lay outside the gene matches. CDR3 length equals 15 residues. DNA of the CDR3: TGCAGCGTTATAACAGGGGGAAACTCTGGAAACACCATATATTTT. Its translation: CSVITGGNSGNTIYF. The variable domain in full, completed from reference TRBV29-1 and TRBJ1-3, reads SAVISQKPSRDICQRGTSLTIQCQVDSQVTMMFWYRQQPGQSLTLIATANQGSEATYESGFVIDKFPISRPNLTFSTLTVSNMSPEDSSIYLCSVITGGNSGNTIYFGEGSWLTVV.

The V gene is TRBV6-5, the J gene TRBJ2-6, with TRBD2 identical over 7 bases. The trim removed 6 bases at V and 0 bases at J, leaving 2 bases unmatched. Germline V lookup: CDR1 MNHEY, CDR2 SVGAGI. The CDR3 has 15 residues. The CDR3 bases are TGTGCCAGCAGCCGGGGGGTCTCTGGGGCCAACGTCCTGACTTTC. Translation gives CASSRGVSGANVLTF.

The V gene is TRBV5-1, the J gene TRBJ2-7, with 9 bases matching TRBD1. This CDR3 spans 14 amino acids. From germline, CDR1 is SGHRS and CDR2 YFSETQ. V lost 4 bases to trimming and J lost 6 bases; unmatched junction nucleotides: 8. In nucleotides, the CDR3 is TGCGCCAGCAGCCCGGACAGGGGATTTGGCGAGCAGTACTTC. Its translation: CASSPDRGFGEQYF.

The V gene is TRBV5-1, the J gene TRBJ2-7; D not resolved. The CDR3 contains 13 residues. The germline V gene has CDR1 SGHRS and CDR2 YFSETQ. V was trimmed by 0 bases and J by 1 base, leaving 5 bases between them. CDR3 residues: CASSLDQSYEQYF. The CDR3 DNA reads TGCGCCAGCAGCTTGGATCAGTCCTACGAGCAGTACTTC.

The chain joins TRBV28 to TRBJ2-2; a weak D match, TRBD2 (5 bases). The CDR3 covers 15 residues. V was pared by 7 bases and J by 0 bases, with 12 bases between. CDR1 is MDHEN and CDR2 is SYDVKM in the germline V gene. Here the CDR3 reads CASIFTGTNTGELFF. DNA of the CDR3: TGTGCCAGCATCTTTACGGGAACGAACACCGGGGAGCTGTTTTTT.

This chain's CDR3 is CAGTQGSTDTQYF. The CDR3 DNA follows: TGTGCCGGAACACAGGGTAGCACAGATACGCAGTATTTT. This chain joins TRBV30 and TRBJ2-3; D might be TRBD1 (6 bases). This CDR3 contains 13 residues. The germline V gene has CDR1 GTSNPN and CDR2 SVGIG (reference sequence). V was cut by 8 bases and J by 0 bases, with 12 bases left in between.

V is TRBV18 and J is TRBJ1-1, with a tentative D call TRBD1 (5 bases). The CDR3 covers 14 residues. V dropped 3 bases and J dropped 4 bases, with 12 bases sitting between them. Per the germline V gene, CDR1 is KGHSH and CDR2 is LQKENI. The DNA of the CDR3 is TGTGCCAGCTCACCTTCCGGGGGTGGCACTGAAGCTTTCTTT. Its translation is CASSPSGGGTEAFF. The full variable domain, rest sourced from reference TRBV18 and TRBJ1-1, is NAGVMQNPRHLVRRRGQEARLRCSPMKGHSHVYWYRQLPEEGLKFMVYLQKENIIDESGMPKERFSAEFPKEGPSILRIQQVVRGDSAAYFCASSPSGGGTEAFFGQGTRLTVV.

For the CDR3, the DNA is TGTGCCAGCAGCTTGGCTAGCGGGGGGGCCGGCACCGGGGAGCTGTTTTTT. Its protein product is CASSLASGGAGTGELFF. The rearrangement uses TRBV7-2 and TRBJ2-2; 12 positions match TRBD2. V shed 3 bases and J 4 bases; nucleotides not matched to a gene: 6. CDR1 and CDR2 from the germline V gene are SGHTA and FQGNSA. The CDR3 spans 17 residues.

The chain couples TRBV5-5 to TRBJ2-1; D may be TRBD2 (7 bases). Germline CDR1 and CDR2: SGHKS and YYEKEE (reference sequence). The CDR3 has 15 residues. The ends were cut back, 2 bases at V and 4 bases at J, with 13 bases in the middle. CDR3 DNA: TGTGCCAGCAGCTTTCGGGGGGCCCTTTACAATGAGCAGTTCTTC. Its translation is CASSFRGALYNEQFF.

The chain uses TRBV27 and TRBJ1-6; 9 bases fit TRBD1. Germline V gene data show CDR1 as MNHEY and CDR2 as SMNVEV (reference sequence). The CDR3 runs to 16 residues. Unmatched junction bases numbered 13, after V lost 9 bases and J lost 7 bases. CDR3: CARGLLGTGKNSPLHF. CDR3 nucleotide sequence: TGTGCCAGAGGACTACTAGGGACAGGGAAGAATTCACCCCTCCACTTT.

In its sample, this clone was seen once. The rearrangement links TRBV7-9 to TRBJ2-2; TRBD1 agrees at 7 bases. Germline V gives CDR1 SEHNR, CDR2 FQNEAQ (reference sequence). This CDR3 spans 16 amino acids. After removal of 5 bases from V and 4 bases from J, the junction contained 10 bases not matched to a gene. Written as DNA, the CDR3 is TGTGCCAGCAGCCACGACAGGGCGCGAGGCACCGGGGAGCTGTTTTTT. Its protein is CASSHDRARGTGELFF. Combining the CDR3 with reference TRBV7-9 and TRBJ2-2 gives the whole variable domain DTGVSQNPRHKITKRGQNVTFRCDPISEHNRLYWYRQTLGQGPEFLTYFQNEAQLEKSRLLSDRFSAERPKGSFSTLEIQRTEQGDSAMYLCASSHDRARGTGELFFGEGSRLTVL.

This rearrangement joins TRBV4-1 to TRBJ1-1; 9 nucleotides match TRBD1. CDR1 and CDR2 from the germline V gene are MGHRA and YSYEKL. The CDR3 spans 15 residues. Trimming removed 4 bases from V and 5 bases from J; junction bases left unmatched: 8. CDR3 region: CASSPAGTGNTEAFF. In DNA, the CDR3 is TGCGCCAGCAGCCCGGCCGGGACAGGGAATACTGAAGCTTTCTTT.

The chain is built from TRBV3-1 (or the pseudogene TRBV3-2) and TRBJ2-1; D not certain. Germline-derived CDR1 and CDR2 are LGHDT and YNNKEL (reference sequence). The CDR3 contains 14 residues. Trimming left V 1 base short and J 4 bases short, with 8 bases between. The CDR3 region has the DNA TGTGCCAGCAGCCAAGTAGGAGATTACAATGAGCAGTTCTTC. This encodes CASSQVGDYNEQFF.

This clone was counted a single time. A much bigger clone sits one base away, suggesting this may be a read error. The chain couples TRBV12-3 or TRBV12-4 to TRBJ1-1; 7 bases are shared with TRBD1. The CDR3 length is 13 residues. Trimming removed 5 bases from V and 0 bases from J; junction bases left unmatched: 0. The chain's CDR3 is CASSGTVNTEAFF. The CDR3 nucleotides are TGTGCCAGCAGTGGGACAGTGAACACTGAAGCTTTCTTT.

The chain carries TRBV5-1 and TRBJ2-7, with a tentative D call TRBD1 (6 bases). From germline, CDR1 is SGHRS and CDR2 YFSETQ. Trimming removed 4 bases from V and 5 bases from J, with 16 bases in between. This CDR3 region has 14 residues. The CDR3 DNA is TGCGCCAGCAGCCGACAGGTCCCCTTGGACGAGCAGTACTTC. Its translation is CASSRQVPLDEQYF.

This clone was counted once. V and J are TRBV29-1 and TRBJ1-6; no clear D gene. Germline lookup yields CDR1 SQVTM and CDR2 ANQGSEA. This CDR3 is built from 13 residues. V lost 5 bases to trimming and J lost 6 bases, with 11 bases between them. The DNA of the CDR3 is TGCAGCGTTCAGAGTGGCGGTAATTCACCCCTCCACTTT. Amino acids: CSVQSGGNSPLHF.

The chain links TRBV19 to TRBJ1-5; possibly TRBD1 for D (6 bases). Trimming pared 5 bases from V and 4 bases from J, leaving 12 bases between. The CDR3 is 14 amino acids. CDR1 and CDR2 (germline): LNHDA, SQIVND (reference sequence). CDR3 region: CASSVNRENQPQHF. The CDR3 nucleotides read TGTGCCAGTAGTGTTAACAGGGAGAATCAGCCCCAGCATTTT.

This clone was recorded once. V gene TRBV19 combines with J gene TRBJ1-5; 8 bases align to TRBD1. Germline V gives CDR1 LNHDA, CDR2 SQIVND (reference sequence). Trimming at V came to 10 bases and at J to 3 bases, leaving 8 bases not matched to a gene. The CDR3 runs 14 residues. The CDR3 coding sequence is TGTGCCACCTGGGACAGGCTCGACAATCAGCCCCAGCATTTT. Amino acids: CATWDRLDNQPQHF.

The chain uses TRBV12-5 and TRBJ1-2, with no clear D. The CDR3 runs to 14 residues. Between the trimmed V and J ends, which lost 2 bases and 5 bases, there was a span of 12 bases. The germline V gene has CDR1 LGHNT and CDR2 FRNRAP. The chain's CDR3 is CASGLSGIRYGYTF. CDR3 DNA: TGTGCTAGTGGTTTGTCCGGGATCCGGTATGGCTACACCTTC. Full variable domain (missing parts from reference TRBV12-5 and TRBJ1-2): DARVTQTPRHKVTEMGQEVTMRCQPILGHNTVFWYRQTMMQGLELLAYFRNRAPLDDSGMPKDRFSAEMPDATLATLKIQPSEPRDSAVYFCASGLSGIRYGYTFGSGTRLTVV.

V and J are TRBV6-5 and TRBJ2-3, with a possible D match to TRBD2 (5 bases). The CDR3 is 13 residues long. V gave up 6 bases and J gave up 5 bases, with 12 bases separating them. Per germline, CDR1 MNHEY and CDR2 SVGAGI. The CDR3 sequence is CASSRDYLDTQYF. Here the CDR3 DNA reads TGTGCCAGCAGCCGGGATTACTTAGATACGCAGTATTTT.

V gene TRBV7-6 combines with J gene TRBJ1-2; 9 positions match TRBD1. This CDR3 is 15 amino acids long. V lost 3 bases to trimming and J lost 0 bases; unmatched junction nucleotides: 2. The germline CDR1 and CDR2 sequences are SGHVS and FNYEAQ. The CDR3 loop reads CASSFGQGPNYGYTF. CDR3 nucleotide sequence: TGTGCCAGCAGCTTCGGACAGGGGCCTAACTATGGCTACACCTTC.

V and J are TRBV3-1 (or the pseudogene TRBV3-2) and TRBJ1-6; D call uncertain. This CDR3 comprises 12 residues. Germline CDR1 and CDR2: LGHDT and YNNKEL (reference sequence). V lost 1 base to trimming and J lost 10 bases, with 5 bases between them. For the CDR3, the DNA is TGTGCCAGCAGCCAAGTTGAGTCACCCCTCCACTTT. Protein product: CASSQVESPLHF.

The chain links TRBV6-5 to TRBJ2-1; 12 bases agree with TRBD2. Germline V lookup: CDR1 MNHEY, CDR2 SVGAGI. CDR3 length equals 15 residues. V trimming: 4 bases; J trimming: 6 bases; junction bases outside the gene matches: 4. In DNA form, the CDR3 reads TGTGCCAGCAGTTCCCCTAGCGGGGGGGCCAATGAGCAGTTCTTC. This sequence encodes CASSSPSGGANEQFF.

The J gene is TRBJ1-1, the V gene TRBV6-6, with 8 bases lining up with TRBD1. Germline V lookup: CDR1 MNHNY, CDR2 SVGAGI (reference sequence). This CDR3 is 14 amino acids long. V trimming: 6 bases; J trimming: 1 base; junction bases outside the gene matches: 4. The CDR3 is CASRPDRGNTEAFF. Written as DNA, the CDR3 is TGTGCCAGCAGACCCGACAGGGGGAACACTGAAGCTTTCTTT.

The gene calls are TRBV11-1 and TRBJ1-2, with unresolved D. In germline, CDR1 is SGHAT, CDR2 FQDESV (reference sequence). Between the trimmed V and J ends, which lost 5 bases and 1 base, there was a span of 17 bases. This CDR3 is built from 16 residues. The CDR3 sequence is CASSPNGRIDNYGYTF. The CDR3 coding sequence is TGTGCCAGCAGCCCTAATGGGAGAATCGATAACTATGGCTACACCTTC.

This clone was found a few times. The rearrangement links TRBV5-1 to TRBJ2-2; 10 bases are a match to TRBD1. The length of the CDR3 is 15 residues. The V gene's germline CDR1 is SGHRS and CDR2 YFSETQ. V lost 2 bases and J lost 3; bases outside the gene matches: 1. The CDR3 loop reads CASSFGQGDTGELFF. CDR3 bases: TGCGCCAGCAGCTTCGGACAGGGGGACACCGGGGAGCTGTTTTTT. Variable domain in full (rest from reference TRBV5-1 and TRBJ2-2): KAGVTQTPRYLIKTRGQQVTLSCSPISGHRSVSWYQQTPGQGLQFLFEYFSETQRNKGNFPGRFSGRQFSNSRSEMNVSTLELGDSALYLCASSFGQGDTGELFFGEGSRLTVL.

This chain links TRBV7-9 with TRBJ2-3, with a possible D match to TRBD2 (5 bases). Germline V gives CDR1 SEHNR, CDR2 FQNEAQ (reference sequence). The CDR3 is 16 residues long. V was shortened by 0 bases and J by 3 bases, with 13 bases between the two germline ends. CDR3 DNA: TGTGCCAGCAGCTTAGCAGGCAGGACTGGAACAGATACGCAGTATTTT. Protein product: CASSLAGRTGTDTQYF.

Only one count was recorded for this clone. This chain uses TRBV27 with TRBJ1-5; TRBD1 aligns across 7 bases. Looked up from germline, CDR1 is MNHEY and CDR2 is SMNVEV (reference sequence). The CDR3 spans 14 residues. Trimming removed 5 bases from V and 6 bases from J; junction bases left unmatched: 7. CDR3 sequence: CASSAGTVLQPQHF. In DNA, the CDR3 is TGTGCCAGCAGTGCTGGGACAGTTCTTCAGCCCCAGCATTTT.